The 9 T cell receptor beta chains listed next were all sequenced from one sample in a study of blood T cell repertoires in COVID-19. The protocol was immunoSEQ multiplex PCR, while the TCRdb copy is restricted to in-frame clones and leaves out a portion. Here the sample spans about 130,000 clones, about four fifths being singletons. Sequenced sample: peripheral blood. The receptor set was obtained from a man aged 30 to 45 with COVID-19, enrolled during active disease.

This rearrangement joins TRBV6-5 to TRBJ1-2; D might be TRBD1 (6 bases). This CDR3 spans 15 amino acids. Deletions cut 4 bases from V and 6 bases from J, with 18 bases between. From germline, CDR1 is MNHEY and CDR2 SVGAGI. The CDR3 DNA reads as TGTGCCAGCAGTTGGGGAGGGGGGACCCCCCATGGCTACACCTTC. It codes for CASSWGGGTPHGYTF.

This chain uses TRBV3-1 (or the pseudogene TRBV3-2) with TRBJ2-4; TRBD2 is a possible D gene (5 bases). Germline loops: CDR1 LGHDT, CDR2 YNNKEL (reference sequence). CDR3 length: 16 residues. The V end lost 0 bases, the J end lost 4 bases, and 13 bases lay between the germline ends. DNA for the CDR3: TGTGCCAGCAGCCAAGAAGCGGCCCTAGAAAAAAACATTCAGTACTTC. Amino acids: CASSQEAALEKNIQYF.

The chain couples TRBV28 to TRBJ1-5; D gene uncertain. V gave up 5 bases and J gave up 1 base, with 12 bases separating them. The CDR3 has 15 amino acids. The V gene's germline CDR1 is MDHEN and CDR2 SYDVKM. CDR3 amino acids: CASSMAFGSNQPQHF. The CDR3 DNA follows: TGTGCCAGCAGTATGGCGTTCGGGAGCAATCAGCCCCAGCATTTT.

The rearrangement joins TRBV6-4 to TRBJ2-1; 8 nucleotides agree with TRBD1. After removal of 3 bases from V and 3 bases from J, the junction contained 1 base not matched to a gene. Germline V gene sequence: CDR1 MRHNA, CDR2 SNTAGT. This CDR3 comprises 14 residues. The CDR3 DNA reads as TGTGCCAGCAGTGAAGGACAGGGCTACAATGAGCAGTTCTTC. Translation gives CASSEGQGYNEQFF.

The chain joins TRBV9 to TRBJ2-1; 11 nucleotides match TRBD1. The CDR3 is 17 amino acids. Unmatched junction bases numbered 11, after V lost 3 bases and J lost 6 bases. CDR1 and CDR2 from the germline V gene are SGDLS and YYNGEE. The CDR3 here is CASSETAGTGGLNEQFF. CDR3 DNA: TGTGCCAGCAGCGAGACCGCCGGGACAGGGGGACTCAATGAGCAGTTCTTC.

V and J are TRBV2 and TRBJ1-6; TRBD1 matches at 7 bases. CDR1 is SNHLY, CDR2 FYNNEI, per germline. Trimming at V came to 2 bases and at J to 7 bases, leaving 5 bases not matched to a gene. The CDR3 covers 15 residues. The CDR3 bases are TGTGCCAGCAGTGAAAGGGGACAGCGGAATTCACCCCTCCACTTT. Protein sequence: CASSERGQRNSPLHF.

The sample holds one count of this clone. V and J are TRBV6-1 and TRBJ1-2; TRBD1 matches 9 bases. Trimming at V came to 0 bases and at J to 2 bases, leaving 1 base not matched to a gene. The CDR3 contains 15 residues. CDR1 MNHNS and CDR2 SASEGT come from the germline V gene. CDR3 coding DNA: TGTGCCAGCAGTGAAGCAGGGACAGGGAACTATGGCTACACCTTC. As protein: CASSEAGTGNYGYTF.

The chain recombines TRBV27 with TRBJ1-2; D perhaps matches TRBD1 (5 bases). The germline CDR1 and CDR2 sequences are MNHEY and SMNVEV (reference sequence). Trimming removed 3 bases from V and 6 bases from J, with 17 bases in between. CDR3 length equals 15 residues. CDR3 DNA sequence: TGTGCCAGCAGTTTTCAGGGCAGGGAGGTGGATGGCTACACCTTC. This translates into CASSFQGREVDGYTF.

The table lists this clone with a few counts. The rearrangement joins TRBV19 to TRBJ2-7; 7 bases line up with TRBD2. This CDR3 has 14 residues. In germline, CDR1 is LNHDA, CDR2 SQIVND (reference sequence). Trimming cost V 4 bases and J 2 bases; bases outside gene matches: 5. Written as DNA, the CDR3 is TGTGCCAGTAGTAATCCGGGAGGACCCTACGAGCAGTACTTC. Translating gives CASSNPGGPYEQYF. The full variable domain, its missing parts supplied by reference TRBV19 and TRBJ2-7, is DGGITQSPKYLFRKEGQNVTLSCEQNLNHDAMYWYRQDPGQGLRLIYYSQIVNDFQKGDIAEGYSVSREKKESFPLTVTSAQKNPTAFYLCASSNPGGPYEQYFGPGTRLTVT.